This T cell receptor beta chain was obtained from a study of control samples from healthy donors and cancer patients (TCRdb year 2020). A remark on this clone: Its recognized antigen is unknown. Within one base of it there is no much larger clone, and no base qualities were kept.

The method behind the library was the immunoSEQ multiplex PCR assay. Not all clones reach the TCRdb copy of this immuneACCESS table, which keeps in-frame sequences only. Checked studies attribute under half of the gap to unresolved V genes and leave the rest unexplained. A total of 85,000 to 120,000 clones appear in this sample, about 90% of them only once. The ten top clones hold 2% to 2.5% of the sample. Reading from cysteine to phenylalanine, the CDR3 counts 10 amino acids. The CDR3 DNA has 30 bases and is translated from base 1. From a lookup of the germline V gene, CDR1 and CDR2 are MNHEY and SVGAGI. Ends trimmed: V by 5 bases, J by 16 bases; bases unmatched to a gene: 3.

The receptor's source is a woman between 18 and 29 years old in good health. Rearrangement joined TRBV6-5 to TRBJ2-1, with 9 central nucleotides matching TRBD1. The source material was blood. The DNA sequence follows: TGTGCCAGCAGTACGGGACAGGGTTTCTTC. This codes for CASSTGQGFF.